The present TCR beta chain was sequenced within a study of blood T cell repertoires in COVID-19. About the study: The United States, Italy and Spain supplied acute and convalescent COVID-19 samples. PBMCs, B-cell-depleted T cells, or T cells provided the cDNA or gDNA that made up the material.

As processed by the authors: Counts of nucleated cells, estimated from reference gene primer amplification, were obtained. Measured with immunoSEQ multiplex PCR; TCRdb has only the in-frame clones, and not every one. The DNA gave D and trimming, while V, J and clone size come from that table. The repertoire consists of 250,000 to 300,000 clones, with approximately 89% occurring once and the leading ten covering about 2%. V lost 4 bases and J 3 bases, leaving 13 bases between the germline ends. Per the germline V gene, CDR1 is MDHEN and CDR2 is SYDVKM. The CDR3 sequence is 15 residues long. Seattle's cohort entered during active infection and was followed longitudinally.

The source is a woman aged 25-40 years with COVID-19, enrolled during active disease. V and J are TRBV28 and TRBJ1-3; D perhaps matches TRBD1 (5 bases). The specimen sequenced was peripheral blood. The CDR3 nucleotides read TGTGCCAGCAGTTCGGCAGGGCGAAGTGGAAACACCATATATTTT. Encoded protein: CASSSAGRSGNTIYF. The full variable domain, completed using reference TRBV28 and TRBJ1-3, is DVKVTQSSRYLVKRTGEKVFLECVQDMDHENMFWYRQDPGLGLRLIYFSYDVKMKEKGDIPEGYSVSREKKERFSLILESASTNQTSMYLCASSSAGRSGNTIYFGEGSWLTVV.